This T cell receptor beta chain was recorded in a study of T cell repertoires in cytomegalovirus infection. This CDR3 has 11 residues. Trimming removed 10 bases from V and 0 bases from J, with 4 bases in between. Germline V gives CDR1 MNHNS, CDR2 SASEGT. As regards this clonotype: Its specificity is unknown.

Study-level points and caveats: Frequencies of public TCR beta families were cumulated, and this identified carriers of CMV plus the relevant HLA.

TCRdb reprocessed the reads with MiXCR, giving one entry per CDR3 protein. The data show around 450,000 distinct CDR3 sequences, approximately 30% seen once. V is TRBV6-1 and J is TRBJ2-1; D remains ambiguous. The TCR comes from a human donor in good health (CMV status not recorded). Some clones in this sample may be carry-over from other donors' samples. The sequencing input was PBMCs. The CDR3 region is CATRSYNEQFF. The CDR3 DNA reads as TGTGCCACCCGCTCCTACAATGAGCAGTTCTTC.